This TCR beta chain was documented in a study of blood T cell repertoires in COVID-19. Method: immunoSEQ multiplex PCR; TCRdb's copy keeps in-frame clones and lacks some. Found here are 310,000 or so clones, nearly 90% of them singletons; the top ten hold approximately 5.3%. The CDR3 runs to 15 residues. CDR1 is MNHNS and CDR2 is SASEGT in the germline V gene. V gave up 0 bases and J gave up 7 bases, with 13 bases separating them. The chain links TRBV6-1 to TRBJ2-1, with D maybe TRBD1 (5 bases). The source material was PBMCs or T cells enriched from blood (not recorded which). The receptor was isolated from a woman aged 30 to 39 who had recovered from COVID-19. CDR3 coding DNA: TGTGCCAGCAGTGAAGCTCTCAGGGCCCTAAATGAGCAGTTCTTC. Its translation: CASSEALRALNEQFF.